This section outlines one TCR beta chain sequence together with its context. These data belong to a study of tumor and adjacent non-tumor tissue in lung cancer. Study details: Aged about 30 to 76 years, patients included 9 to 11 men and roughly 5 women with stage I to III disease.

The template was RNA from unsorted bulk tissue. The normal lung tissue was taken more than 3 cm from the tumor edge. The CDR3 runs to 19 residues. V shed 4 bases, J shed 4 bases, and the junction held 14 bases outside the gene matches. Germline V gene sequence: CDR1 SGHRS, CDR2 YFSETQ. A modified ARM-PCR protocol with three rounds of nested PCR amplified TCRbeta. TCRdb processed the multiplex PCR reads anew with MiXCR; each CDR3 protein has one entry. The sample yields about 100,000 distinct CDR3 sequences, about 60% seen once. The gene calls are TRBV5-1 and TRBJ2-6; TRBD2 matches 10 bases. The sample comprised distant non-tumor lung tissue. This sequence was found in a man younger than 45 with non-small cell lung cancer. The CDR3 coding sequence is TGCGCCAGCAGCCCCGGTCCCGCTAGCGGGAGCTCCGGGGCCAACGTCCTGACTTTC. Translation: CASSPGPASGSSGANVLTF.